Included here is one T cell receptor beta chain sequence, with context. Sequencing was performed with immunoSEQ multiplex PCR; in TCRdb, only in-frame clones are kept and a portion is missing. This table has fewer than 75,000 clones, roughly 90% appearing once. These data are taken from a study of blood T cell repertoires in COVID-19. Deletions cut 5 bases from V and 6 bases from J, with 9 bases between. Per the germline V gene, CDR1 is SGHVS and CDR2 is FQNEAQ. There are 12 residues in the CDR3. The sequence came from a man in his fifties or sixties with acute or convalescent COVID-19. The sequenced sample consisted of peripheral blood. The chain combines TRBV7-8 with TRBJ2-3; no definite D call. Here the CDR3 DNA reads TGTGCCAGCAGCCCAGCCATTGATACGCAGTATTTT. Amino acids: CASSPAIDTQYF. The whole variable domain, remainder taken from reference TRBV7-8 and TRBJ2-3, is GAGVSQSPRYKVAKRGQDVALRCDPISGHVSLFWYQQALGQGPEFLTYFQNEAQLDKSGLPSDRFFAERPEGSVSTLKIQRTQQEDSAVYLCASSPAIDTQYFGPGTRLTVL.